This passage covers 16 T cell receptor beta chains from one sample sequenced in a study of shared clonotypes between healthy human individuals. Only in-frame clones appear in the TCRdb table, and some are missing; sequencing was by immunoSEQ multiplex PCR. Among fewer than 1.8 million clones listed, approximately 98.5% were seen once. The sample was naive CD4+ T cells sorted from blood. Sample subset: CD45RA+ positively selected. These receptors all stem from a man younger than 40 in good health.

The chain joins TRBV14 to TRBJ2-3; D is unclear. V gave up 1 base and J gave up 7 bases, with 15 bases separating them. The germline gives CDR1 SGHDN, CDR2 FVKESK. The CDR3 is 15 amino acids. DNA for the CDR3: TGTGCCAGCAGCCAAGGGGTTGGTTTGTTCCATACGCAGTATTTT. Its protein product is CASSQGVGLFHTQYF.

The chain combines TRBV9 with TRBJ2-7; 7 bases align to TRBD1. The CDR3 sequence is 13 residues long. After removal of 4 bases from V and 5 bases from J, the junction contained 6 bases not matched to a gene. From germline, CDR1 is SGDLS and CDR2 YYNGEE. For the CDR3, the DNA is TGTGCCAGCAGCCCTCAGACAGGGAACGAGCAGTACTTC. Encoded protein: CASSPQTGNEQYF.

The chain employs TRBV10-2 and TRBJ1-1, with D uncertain. Trimming removed 2 bases from V and 8 bases from J, with 6 bases in between. The CDR3 loop spans 11 amino acids. Germline-derived CDR1 and CDR2 are WSHSY and SAAADI. CDR3 coding DNA: TGCGCCAGCAGTGAGGGTTTCGAAGCTTTCTTT. Encoded protein: CASSEGFEAFF.

V gene TRBV29-1 combines with J gene TRBJ2-2; D remains unclear. Between the trimmed V and J ends, which lost 7 bases and 7 bases, there was a span of 13 bases. This CDR3 spans 12 amino acids. The V gene's germline CDR1 is SQVTM and CDR2 ANQGSEA. CDR3 DNA: TGCAGCGCCAGGCACGCCTTCGGGGAGCTGTTTTTT. It specifies CSARHAFGELFF.

V is TRBV11-2 and J is TRBJ2-3, with 10 bases identical to TRBD2. From germline, CDR1 is SGHAT and CDR2 FQNNGV. The ends lost 5 bases at V and 0 bases at J; junction bases unmatched: 5. The CDR3 contains 16 residues. The CDR3 region is CASSHRTSGSTDTQYF. CDR3 DNA: TGTGCCAGCAGCCATAGGACTAGCGGAAGCACAGATACGCAGTATTTT.

This rearrangement joins TRBV20-1 to TRBJ2-7; no definite D call. The CDR3 is made up of 11 amino acids. Germline values: CDR1 DFQATT, CDR2 SNEGSKA (reference sequence). V was shortened by 2 bases and J by 2 bases, with 4 bases between the two germline ends. CDR3: CSARSTYEQYF. CDR3 nucleotides: TGCAGTGCTAGATCGACCTACGAGCAGTACTTC.

DNA for the CDR3: TGCGCCAGCAGCCAAGGCCACATCACTAGCGGGAACGCAGATACGCAGTATTTT. It codes for CASSQGHITSGNADTQYF. V usage is TRBV4-3 and J usage is TRBJ2-3; 10 bases fit TRBD2. V was clipped by 1 base and J by 4 bases; unmatched bases: 11. The germline V gene encodes CDR1 LGHNA and CDR2 YSLEER. The CDR3 has 18 amino acids.

The chain uses TRBV19 and TRBJ2-2, with TRBD1 matching 9 bases. The CDR3 covers 16 residues. Germline CDR1 is LNHDA and CDR2 is SQIVND (reference sequence). V lost 4 bases, J lost 0 bases, and 3 bases stayed unmatched. The CDR3 spells CASSTTGGSNTGELFF. In DNA, the CDR3 is TGTGCCAGTAGTACCACAGGGGGCTCGAACACCGGGGAGCTGTTTTTT.

V and J are TRBV5-1 and TRBJ2-3, with 9 positions matching TRBD1. CDR1 and CDR2 from the germline V gene are SGHRS and YFSETQ. The CDR3 loop spans 17 amino acids. With 6 bases clipped from V and 1 base from J, the junction kept 12 bases outside the gene matches. The CDR3 region is CASNFLAQGAGTDTQYF. The CDR3 DNA reads TGCGCCAGCAACTTTCTAGCACAGGGGGCCGGCACAGATACGCAGTATTTT.

The V gene is TRBV11-2, the J gene TRBJ2-5, with a tentative D call TRBD2 (6 bases). Germline V gene sequence: CDR1 SGHAT, CDR2 FQNNGV. V lost 1 base and J 5 bases, leaving 14 bases between the germline ends. This CDR3 is 15 amino acids long. The CDR3 DNA reads TGTGCCAGCAGCTTAGCCCCTGCAGGGAGGGAGACCCAGTACTTC. Its protein is CASSLAPAGRETQYF.

The chain carries TRBV2 and TRBJ1-4; the match to TRBD1 covers 8 bases. J lost 8 bases, V lost 5 bases, and 10 bases had no gene match. The CDR3 contains 15 residues. Germline-derived CDR1 and CDR2 are SNHLY and FYNNEI. CDR3 sequence reads: CASSFGQGWREKLFF. The DNA for the CDR3 is TGTGCCAGCAGTTTTGGACAGGGCTGGAGGGAAAAACTGTTTTTT.

This chain joins TRBV18 and TRBJ2-2; 9 bases map to TRBD1. This CDR3 spans 15 amino acids. V lost 7 bases, J lost 4 bases, and 7 bases stayed unmatched. Germline lookup yields CDR1 KGHSH and CDR2 LQKENI. The CDR3 DNA is TGTGCCAGCTGCCCCAACAGGGGGCCCACCGGGGAGCTGTTTTTT. Translation gives CASCPNRGPTGELFF.

The chain recombines TRBV6-5 with TRBJ2-1; D is perhaps TRBD2 (6 bases). The CDR3 sequence is 13 residues long. Germline CDR1 MNHEY, CDR2 SVGAGI. Trimming removed 2 bases from V and 6 bases from J, with 8 bases in between. CDR3: CASSYEAGNEQFF. CDR3 nucleotide sequence: TGTGCCAGCAGTTACGAAGCGGGCAATGAGCAGTTCTTC.

The chain employs TRBV6-6 and TRBJ1-5; no clear D gene. The CDR3 loop spans 14 amino acids. V was shortened by 4 bases and J by 5 bases, with 12 bases between the two germline ends. Germline lookup yields CDR1 MNHNY and CDR2 SVGAGI (reference sequence). CDR3 sequence reads: CASSFTSRDQPQHF. The CDR3 nucleotides are TGTGCCAGCAGTTTTACTTCTAGGGATCAGCCCCAGCATTTT.

This sequence joins TRBV14 and TRBJ2-3; D remains ambiguous. V lost 1 base and J lost 7, with 9 bases in between. Germline values: CDR1 SGHDN, CDR2 FVKESK. The CDR3 consists of 13 residues. The CDR3: CASSQVLAHTQYF. DNA for the CDR3: TGTGCCAGCAGCCAAGTACTGGCTCATACGCAGTATTTT.

The chain recombines TRBV6-5 with TRBJ1-1; D ambiguous. The CDR3 is 15 amino acids. CDR1 is MNHEY and CDR2 is SVGAGI in the germline V gene. Trimming took off 5 bases at V and 0 bases at J, with 13 bases between the two ends. The CDR3 loop is CASSPPRSLNTEAFF. In DNA, the CDR3 is TGTGCCAGCAGTCCCCCAAGGTCCTTGAACACTGAAGCTTTCTTT.